This entry features one TCR beta chain sequence. Its antigen remains unidentified. Per-nucleotide qualities are absent, and no much larger clonotype sits a single base away. Five infectious villitis placentae were included, four with confirmed cytomegalovirus and one with Toxoplasma gondii, and were not matched to other groups. The mothers in the infectious villitis group were younger, had smaller fetuses, and delivered preterm or had intrauterine demise in two cases. After delivery, placentae were collected and subjected to gross and histological evaluation prior to the selection of archival tissue. Five 10-micron scrolls were cut from each FFPE block, and DNA was isolated using the AllPrep DNA/RNA FFPE Tissue kit. DNA concentration and purity were checked by NanoDrop, and RNA quality was assessed on a Bioanalyzer. Amplification of TCR-beta CDR3 regions from genomic DNA was performed with the immunoSEQ v4 bias-controlled multiplex PCR assay, which was run blinded to group allocation. To estimate the quantities of nucleated cells and T cells in each sample, reference gene primers were included together with the TCR-beta primers. Sequencing of the libraries was performed on an Illumina MiSeq with a 100-cycle paired-end protocol. In the source study's methods: Diversity and richness were calculated in immunoSEQ Analyzer software, with richness determined by iChao1 and clonality derived from Pielou evenness and Shannon diversity (0-1, with higher values meaning less diverse). CDR3 amino acid sequences with V/J genes were queried against VDJdb for CMV, EBV and influenza A specificities using confidence 3 and substitution 2. TCR-beta amino acid clonotype overlap between villitis of unknown etiology, infectious villitis and control repertoires was assessed with the Morisita-Horn index. This immuneACCESS table, as held by TCRdb, lists in-frame sequences with V and J called but not all clones. Of the missing ones, under half trace to an unresolved V gene in checked studies; the others have no known cause. V and J calls and clone size are copied from that table; D and trimming were computed from the DNA. This sample comprises 3,200 or so clones, under 80% of them detected only once. The ten top clones hold roughly 17% of the sample.

This sample is drawn from a study of T cells in placental villitis. For context, the study as a whole: Placental TCR-beta repertoires were compared across villitis of unknown etiology, gestational-age-matched unaffected controls, and infectious villitis in order to test an allograft-versus-infection hypothesis. Summary of the overall study and its limitations: CMV-specific clone frequencies were lower in villitis of unknown etiology than in infectious CMV cases (roughly 0.001 vs 0.011), and villitis of unknown etiology did not differ from controls on this measure. Small amounts of decidua were contained in the paraffin blocks, so some of the captured T cells, especially in controls, may have been decidual rather than villous infiltrates. Bulk tissue sequencing could not distinguish helper, regulatory or cytotoxic T cells, nor maternal versus fetal T cells, and excluded gamma-delta receptors.

Sequencing was carried out using placental tissue containing maternal and fetal cells. This TCR was recovered from a human patient with infectious villitis; the placental T cells may come from both mother and fetus.

The DNA is TGTGCCAGCAGTTTCCGGACAGGATTGAACACTGAAGCTTTCTTT. This is translated as CASSFRTGLNTEAFF. The chain is assembled from TRBV6-6 and TRBJ1-1; 7 bases in between match TRBD1. The CDR3 runs 15 residues from the cysteine to the phenylalanine. Solely the CDR3 DNA is kept, with 45 bases framed from the first base. Trimming takes 4 bases off V and 0 bases off J; junction bases not matched to a gene: 5. CDR1 MNHNY and CDR2 SVGAGI were looked up in the germline V gene (reference sequence).